This T cell receptor (beta chain) stems from a study of regulatory T cells in long-lasting Graves disease. Construction of TCR beta libraries relied on iRepertoire HTBI primers and on Arm-PCR targeting CDR3 regions. Original methodology: Among the samples, roughly 65 TRBV and around 15 TRBJ segments were identified. TCRdb independently ran MiXCR on the multiplex PCR reads; one entry per CDR3 protein. V and J calls and clone size were set by TCRdb, not the authors. This sample has roughly 500,000 distinct CDR3 sequences, with 20% to 25% found just once. This CDR3 is built from 15 residues. The V end lost 4 bases, the J end lost 2 bases, and 15 bases lay between the germline ends. Germline V gene data show CDR1 as SGDLS and CDR2 as YYNGEE. Time point given: persistent/refractory GD, antithyroid drugs over 5 years with positive TRAb. PBMC-derived RNA was used for the TCR library.

This receptor was identified in a female donor with Graves disease. Source: peripheral blood mononuclear cells (PBMCs), taken when the disease was refractory, from a patient treated with antithyroid drugs. This chain connects TRBV9 to TRBJ2-5; possible D gene TRBD2, 5 bases. CDR3 loop: CASSPNSREQETQYF. The DNA of the CDR3 is TGTGCCAGCAGCCCTAACTCCCGGGAACAAGAGACCCAGTACTTC. Together with reference TRBV9 and TRBJ2-5, the CDR3 gives the full variable domain: DSGVTQTPKHLITATGQRVTLRCSPRSGDLSVYWYQQSLDQGLQFLIQYYNGEERAKGNILERFSAQQFPDLHSELNLSSLELGDSALYFCASSPNSREQETQYFGPGTRLLVL.